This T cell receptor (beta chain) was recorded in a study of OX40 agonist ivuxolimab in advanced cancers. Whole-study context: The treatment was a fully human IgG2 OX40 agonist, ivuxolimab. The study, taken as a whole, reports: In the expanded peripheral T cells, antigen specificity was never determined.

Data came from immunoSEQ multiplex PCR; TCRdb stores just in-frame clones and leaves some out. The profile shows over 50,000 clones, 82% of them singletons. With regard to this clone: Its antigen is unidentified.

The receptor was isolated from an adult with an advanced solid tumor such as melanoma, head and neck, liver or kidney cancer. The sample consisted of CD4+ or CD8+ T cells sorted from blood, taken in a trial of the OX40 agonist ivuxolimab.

The CDR3 bases are TGTGCCAGCAGCGACGAGGGACAGGGGATTGGCTACACCTTC. Amino acids: CASSDEGQGIGYTF. The V and J genes are TRBV28 and TRBJ1-2, with TRBD1 matching over 10 bases. Germline CDR1 reads MDHEN; CDR2 reads SYDVKM. J lost 7 bases, V lost 6 bases, and 8 bases had no gene match. The CDR3 is made up of 14 amino acids.